The entry below describes one TCR beta chain. The clone's antigen remains unknown. There are no base qualities to consult, and no much larger clone falls within one base. These data originate in a study of blood T cell repertoires in COVID-19 (dated by TCRdb to the early 2020s). At the level of the whole study: Collaborator samples came from the United States, Italy and Spain and covered acute and convalescent phases of COVID-19. Deeply sampled blood TCRbeta repertoires from subjects exposed to, actively infected with, or recovered from COVID-19 were included in the dataset. A de-identified subject ID, COVID-19 status, age in years and sex were almost always included in the sample metadata. The samples were drawn from the first 160 participants of the ongoing ImmuneRACE study and from 1,254 subjects provided by 6 global collaborators. The repertoires were made available in a free public database intended to serve as a resource for research on the immune response to SARS-CoV-2. Where available, HLA class I and class II types were taken from metadata supplied by the sample provider and were not determined by assay-based typing. The material from the prospective study consisted of cDNA or gDNA derived from T cells, B-cell-depleted T cells, or PBMCs.

TCRbeta CDR3 regions were amplified from genomic DNA by means of the immunoSEQ Assay, a bias-controlled multiplex PCR. The study's own analysis went as follows. Nucleated cell counts per sample were estimated from amplification of reference gene primers within the assay. To quantify the absolute abundance of each unique TCRbeta CDR3 rearrangement, sequence reads were collapsed and filtered. For each sample, productive Simpson clonality was calculated as the square root of Simpson's diversity index across productive rearrangements. Here the immuneACCESS table is served through TCRdb, limited to in-frame sequences with V and J called. Missing clones are a known gap in these copies; in checked studies unresolved V genes cover under half, and the rest lacks a known reason. Clone size and V and J calls were adopted from that table, with D and trimming inferred from the DNA. For this sample the table gives about 380,000 clones, of which approximately 90% were detected only once. Of the sample, approximately 1.2% is held by the ten largest clones.

On the study overall, not on this receptor specifically: How much clinical and demographic metadata was included differed by source and by participant, and the metadata was provided uncurated.

The CDR3 covers 14 residues, taking in both the cysteine and the phenylalanine. The only DNA kept is the CDR3, 42 bases in frame from the first base. CDR1 is given as SNHLY and CDR2 as FYNNEI, both from the germline V gene. Relative to germline, V is missing 5 bases and J is missing 4 bases, with 7 bases of the junction outside any gene match. Participants in the prospective study were aged roughly 18 to 100 years, lived in about two dozen United States geographic areas, and enrolled through a virtual design. In the prospective study, participants were assigned to cohorts based on the clinical history participants reported in a screening survey and a study questionnaire. Recovered participants in ImmuneRACE Cohort 3 were defined by two consecutive negative NP/OP PCR tests, clearance by a healthcare professional, or resolution of symptoms. Mobile phlebotomists in the prospective study collected whole blood, serum and a nasopharyngeal or oropharyngeal swab from every participant. Over a 2-month period, participants in the prospective study had the option of providing additional blood draws and questionnaires. Blood samples from the prospective study were shipped frozen or at room temperature prior to DNA extraction.

Sequencing was done on a sample of PBMCs or T cells enriched from blood (not recorded which). The receptor chain draws on TRBV2 and TRBJ2-5; 7 nucleotides in the junction match TRBD2. This receptor was taken from a woman younger than 35 who had recovered from COVID-19. DNA sequence: TGTGCCAGCAGTAGTGATTGGGGGGGAGAGACCCAGTACTTC. Its protein reads: CASSSDWGGETQYF.